The 27 T cell receptor beta chains below all came from one sample that was sequenced in a study of blood T cell repertoires in COVID-19 (dated by TCRdb to 2018 to 2021). Libraries were constructed by the immunoSEQ multiplex PCR assay. TCRdb took this table from immuneACCESS and kept in-frame rearrangements with V and J called. Such tables lack part of the clones; where checked against another copy, unresolved V genes explain under half of the gap, and the rest is unexplained. This sample holds 100,000 to 150,000 clones; 88% were observed only once. The ten largest account for roughly 8% of the sample. Sample: peripheral blood. The receptors were gathered from a man in his forties or fifties with acute or convalescent COVID-19.

The chain combines TRBV27 with TRBJ2-3; maybe TRBD2 (6 bases). Trimming cost V 3 bases and J 6 bases, with 13 bases left between them. This CDR3 contains 14 residues. Per germline, CDR1 MNHEY and CDR2 SMNVEV (reference sequence). The CDR3 is CASSLWRASDTQYF. The CDR3 region has the DNA TGTGCCAGCAGTTTGTGGAGGGCCTCGGATACGCAGTATTTT.

The genes are TRBV27 and TRBJ2-7, with a tentative D call TRBD2 (5 bases). The CDR3 contains 14 residues. The V end lost 3 bases, the J end lost 2 bases, and 11 bases lay between the germline ends. Germline CDR1 is MNHEY and CDR2 is SMNVEV (reference sequence). The CDR3 reads CASSFRGLAYEQYF. CDR3 DNA: TGTGCCAGCAGTTTCCGAGGACTGGCCTACGAGCAGTACTTC.

The rearrangement links TRBV15 to TRBJ2-3; weak D call: TRBD2 (5 bases). The CDR3 extends over 14 amino acids. Trimming took 5 bases from V and 1 from J, leaving 10 bases between them. CDR1 and CDR2 from the germline V gene are LNHNV and YYDKDF (reference sequence). In nucleotides, the CDR3 is TGTGCCACCAGCGGACTGAGGGGCACAGATACGCAGTATTTT. Amino acids: CATSGLRGTDTQYF.

The chain combines TRBV24-1 with TRBJ1-1; a possible D gene is TRBD1 (5 bases). The CDR3 contains 14 residues. With 7 bases removed from V and 6 bases from J, the gap between germline ends came to 17 bases. Germline V CDR1 and CDR2: KGHDR, SFDVKD. CDR3 sequence reads: CATRADGTWAEAFF. CDR3 DNA sequence: TGTGCCACCAGGGCGGACGGGACTTGGGCTGAAGCTTTCTTT.

The genes are TRBV18 and TRBJ1-1, with 10 nucleotides matching TRBD1. From germline, CDR1 is KGHSH and CDR2 LQKENI. The CDR3 runs to 14 residues. J gave up 4 bases and V 3 bases, and 2 bases lay outside the gene matches. CDR3 nucleotide sequence: TGTGCCAGCTCACCGGACAGGGGGGCCACTGAAGCTTTCTTT. Translated, it gives CASSPDRGATEAFF.

This chain uses TRBV7-9 with TRBJ1-1; D is uncertain. Trimming took off 3 bases at V and 5 bases at J, with 16 bases between the two ends. Germline V gives CDR1 SEHNR, CDR2 FQNEAQ (reference sequence). There are 15 residues in the CDR3. The CDR3: CASSFWAGADTEAFF. The CDR3, as DNA: TGTGCCAGCAGCTTCTGGGCGGGTGCGGATACTGAAGCTTTCTTT. The full variable domain, its missing parts supplied by reference TRBV7-9 and TRBJ1-1, is DTGVSQNPRHKITKRGQNVTFRCDPISEHNRLYWYRQTLGQGPEFLTYFQNEAQLEKSRLLSDRFSAERPKGSFSTLEIQRTEQGDSAMYLCASSFWAGADTEAFFGQGTRLTVV.

The count of this clone is one. The chain combines TRBV6-5 with TRBJ2-7; the D gene is possibly TRBD2 (6 bases). Germline V gives CDR1 MNHEY, CDR2 SVGAGI. Trimming removed 6 bases at V and 2 bases at J, with 14 bases between. This CDR3 comprises 14 residues. The DNA of the CDR3 is TGTGCCAGCAGGGCGGGGTTGGCCACCTACGAGCAGTACTTC. It encodes CASRAGLATYEQYF.

The rearrangement joins TRBV5-8 to TRBJ1-1, with D possibly TRBD1 on 6 matching bases. The germline V and J ends were trimmed by 2 bases and 0 bases, with 20 bases remaining between them. This CDR3 is built from 18 residues. Germline V lookup: CDR1 SGHTS, CDR2 YDEGEE. CDR3 sequence: CASSFRSWYQGLNTEAFF. DNA for the CDR3: TGTGCCAGCAGCTTTCGTTCGTGGTATCAGGGGTTGAACACTGAAGCTTTCTTT.

The V call is TRBV14, the J call TRBJ1-6, with D uncertain. The V end was cut by 0 bases, the J end by 10 bases, with 19 bases between. This CDR3 comprises 17 residues. Germline V lookup: CDR1 SGHDN, CDR2 FVKESK. The chain's CDR3 is CASSQDGSSLVGSPLHF. CDR3 in DNA: TGTGCCAGCAGCCAAGATGGTTCGTCCCTTGTGGGCTCACCCCTCCACTTT.

This chain uses TRBV24-1 with TRBJ1-6; 8 bases line up with TRBD1. V shed 3 bases, J shed 14 bases, and the junction held 8 bases outside the gene matches. The CDR3 totals 14 residues. Germline lookup yields CDR1 KGHDR and CDR2 SFDVKD. CDR3 bases: TGTGCCACCAGTGATCCAAGGACAGGGAGCACCCTCCACTTT. Translation: CATSDPRTGSTLHF.

This CDR3 is CASSRGAKNIQYF. CDR3 DNA sequence: TGCGCCAGCTCCCGAGGAGCCAAAAACATTCAGTACTTC. This chain connects TRBV10-1 to TRBJ2-4; D is ambiguous. V lost 8 bases to trimming and J lost 0 bases, with 8 bases between them. The CDR3 loop spans 13 amino acids. The germline V gene encodes CDR1 WNHNN and CDR2 SYGVQD (reference sequence).

V usage is TRBV6-6 and J usage is TRBJ1-3; 11 nucleotides line up with TRBD1. The length of the CDR3 is 16 residues. Looked up from germline, CDR1 is MNHNY and CDR2 is SVGAGI (reference sequence). J lost 0 bases, V lost 10 bases, and 8 bases had no gene match. CDR3 nucleotide sequence: TGTGCCATACCGGGACAGGGGGAGTACTCTGGAAACACCATATATTTT. The encoded protein is CAIPGQGEYSGNTIYF.

The rearrangement links TRBV6-2 or TRBV6-3 to TRBJ2-1; 10 bases line up with TRBD1. With V trimmed by 5 bases and J by 8 bases, 15 bases remained unmatched. The CDR3 consists of 17 residues. Germline CDR1 and CDR2: MNHEY and SVGEGT. CDR3 sequence: CASSMRSGQGRKDEQFF. The CDR3 bases are TGTGCCAGCAGTATGCGGTCGGGACAGGGGCGTAAGGATGAGCAGTTCTTC.

The chain recombines TRBV5-5 with TRBJ2-1, with 8 bases matching TRBD2. The J segment lost 1 base and the V segment lost 2 bases, leaving 5 bases of the junction unmatched. Germline V gene data show CDR1 as SGHKS and CDR2 as YYEKEE (reference sequence). The CDR3 is 16 amino acids. CDR3 in amino acids: CASSFPLAGSYNEQFF. The DNA for the CDR3 is TGTGCCAGCAGCTTCCCTTTAGCGGGATCCTACAATGAGCAGTTCTTC. The variable domain in full, with the rest retrieved from reference TRBV5-5 and TRBJ2-1, is DAGVTQSPTHLIKTRGQQVTLRCSPISGHKSVSWYQQVLGQGPQFIFQYYEKEERGRGNFPDRFSARQFPNYSSELNVNALLLGDSALYLCASSFPLAGSYNEQFFGPGTRLTVL.

The chain recombines TRBV4-2 with TRBJ2-1; TRBD2 matches at 7 bases. V lost 0 bases to trimming and J lost 9 bases; unmatched junction nucleotides: 17. The CDR3 has 18 amino acids. The germline gives CDR1 LGHNA, CDR2 YNFKEQ. CDR3 residues: CASSQDWASGTFYGEQFF. CDR3 coding DNA: TGTGCCAGCAGCCAAGATTGGGCCAGCGGGACGTTCTATGGTGAGCAGTTCTTC.

This sequence joins TRBV4-1 and TRBJ1-1, with a possible D match to TRBD1 (6 bases). The CDR3 contains 16 residues. The V and J ends lost 4 bases and 3 bases respectively, with 18 bases between them. In germline, CDR1 is MGHRA, CDR2 YSYEKL. DNA for the CDR3: TGCGCCAGCAGCCCCTCCTCCGGGACACATTACACTGAAGCTTTCTTT. It encodes CASSPSSGTHYTEAFF.

This sequence joins TRBV11-3 and TRBJ2-3; 7 bases align to TRBD1. Trimming took 3 bases from V and 5 from J; bases not matched to a gene: 11. The length of the CDR3 is 16 residues. Germline CDR1 reads SGHNT; CDR2 reads YENEEA. In DNA form, the CDR3 reads TGTGCCAGCAGCTTGGCACAGGGGATTGGTATAGATACGCAGTATTTT. This codes for CASSLAQGIGIDTQYF. The full variable domain, with the rest looked up from reference TRBV11-3 and TRBJ2-3, is EAGVVQSPRYKIIEKKQPVAFWCNPISGHNTLYWYLQNLGQGPELLIRYENEEAVDDSQLPKDRFSAERLKGVDSTLKIQPAELGDSAVYLCASSLAQGIGIDTQYFGPGTRLTVL.

This chain joins TRBV29-1 and TRBJ1-1, with a tentative D call TRBD1 (5 bases). The V end was cut by 6 bases, the J end by 1 base, with 12 bases between. The germline V gene encodes CDR1 SQVTM and CDR2 ANQGSEA. This CDR3 is 13 amino acids long. The CDR3: CSVPKTANTEAFF. DNA for the CDR3: TGCAGCGTCCCAAAGACAGCGAACACTGAAGCTTTCTTT.

V is TRBV11-3 and J is TRBJ2-7; the match to TRBD1 covers 7 bases. The germline V gene encodes CDR1 SGHNT and CDR2 YENEEA. Trimming removed 5 bases from V and 0 bases from J; junction bases left unmatched: 7. The CDR3 loop spans 15 amino acids. Here the CDR3 DNA reads TGTGCCAGCAGCCACAGGGGCATCCACTCCTACGAGCAGTACTTC. This translates into CASSHRGIHSYEQYF.

This clone appeared once. V and J are TRBV6-5 and TRBJ2-2, with 7 bases that match TRBD2. V shed 4 bases and J 6 bases; nucleotides not matched to a gene: 5. Germline values: CDR1 MNHEY, CDR2 SVGAGI. This CDR3 comprises 14 residues. CDR3 in DNA: TGTGCCAGCAGTTCAATGGGAGGGCCCGGGGAGCTGTTTTTT. Encoded protein: CASSSMGGPGELFF.

CDR3 sequence: CASSVAYPASGATDTQYF. The CDR3 bases are TGTGCCAGCAGCGTAGCCTACCCCGCTAGCGGAGCCACAGATACGCAGTATTTT. The V gene is TRBV9, the J gene TRBJ2-3; 7 nucleotides match TRBD2. The CDR3 extends over 18 amino acids. CDR1 and CDR2 from the germline V gene are SGDLS and YYNGEE. Trimming at V came to 0 bases and at J to 2 bases, leaving 12 bases not matched to a gene. Complete variable domain (other parts from reference TRBV9 and TRBJ2-3): DSGVTQTPKHLITATGQRVTLRCSPRSGDLSVYWYQQSLDQGLQFLIQYYNGEERAKGNILERFSAQQFPDLHSELNLSSLELGDSALYFCASSVAYPASGATDTQYFGPGTRLTVL.

V is TRBV19 and J is TRBJ1-5, with 7 bases aligning to TRBD1. Germline assignment: CDR1 LNHDA and CDR2 SQIVND (reference sequence). The CDR3 extends over 15 amino acids. The V gene end was trimmed by 3 bases and the J gene end by 7 bases; junction bases not matched to a gene: 9. CDR3 DNA sequence: TGTGCCAGTAGTATGAAGGGGGCTCTAGGACAGCCCCAGCATTTT. As protein: CASSMKGALGQPQHF.

V is TRBV4-1 and J is TRBJ2-5; no reliable D call. The CDR3 is made up of 13 amino acids. Germline lookup yields CDR1 MGHRA and CDR2 YSYEKL. Trimming took 1 base from V and 5 from J, leaving 8 bases between them. The CDR3 DNA reads TGCGCCAGCAGCCAAGTGGTCGGGGAGACCCAGTACTTC. Protein: CASSQVVGETQYF.

This sequence joins TRBV2 and TRBJ1-1; the match to TRBD1 covers 7 bases. Germline V gene sequence: CDR1 SNHLY, CDR2 FYNNEI. Unmatched junction bases numbered 5, after V lost 7 bases and J lost 6 bases. CDR3 size: 12 residues. The CDR3 DNA reads TGTGCCAGCAAACAGGGGTTCGCTGAAGCTTTCTTT. Its translation: CASKQGFAEAFF.

CDR3 sequence reads: CASSTGGSPEAFF. The CDR3 bases are TGTGCCAGCAGCACCGGGGGGTCCCCTGAAGCTTTCTTT. The V gene is TRBV21-1, the J gene TRBJ1-1. TRBV21-1 counts as a pseudogene. The CDR3 spans 13 residues.

The chain links TRBV10-3 to TRBJ2-5; 9 positions match TRBD2. The CDR3 runs to 16 residues. Trimming removed 0 bases from V and 3 bases from J; junction bases left unmatched: 5. From germline, CDR1 is ENHRY and CDR2 SYGVKD. The CDR3 here is CAISESTTSGEETQYF. The CDR3 DNA sequence: TGTGCCATCAGTGAGTCGACGACTAGCGGAGAAGAGACCCAGTACTTC.

V is TRBV6-5 and J is TRBJ1-5; tentative D call: TRBD1 (5 bases). The V end was cut by 6 bases, the J end by 6 bases, with 12 bases between. Germline CDR1 and CDR2: MNHEY and SVGAGI. The CDR3 consists of 13 residues. The chain's CDR3 is CASSSGGGQPQHF. DNA of the CDR3: TGTGCCAGCAGCTCCGGGGGGGGTCAGCCCCAGCATTTT.